One T cell receptor (beta chain) is described in this entry. What it recognizes is unknown. This entry is derived from a study of shared clonotypes between healthy human individuals. Whole-study results and caveats: Clonotypes which were not shared had lower generation probabilities than clonotypes that all four donors shared. It was expected that sequencing depth would affect clonotype sharing among donors.

Only Caucasian adults living in Nashville, Tennessee made up the donor group. TCRdb's table, derived via immunoSEQ multiplex PCR, lists solely in-frame clones and lacks some. The sample records 2,500,000 or so clones, roughly 92% being singletons. Specimen: naive CD4+ T cells sorted from blood. Indicated subset: CD45RA+ positively selected. The sequence was obtained from a man younger than 30 in good health.

CDR3 loop: CASSGIQGTDTQYF. In nucleotides, the CDR3 is TGTGCCAGCAGTGGGATACAGGGTACAGATACGCAGTATTTT. The chain carries TRBV2 and TRBJ2-3, with a possible D match to TRBD1 (6 bases). The CDR3 sequence is 14 residues long. V lost 4 bases to trimming and J lost 3 bases, with 11 bases between them. Germline assignment: CDR1 SNHLY and CDR2 FYNNEI.